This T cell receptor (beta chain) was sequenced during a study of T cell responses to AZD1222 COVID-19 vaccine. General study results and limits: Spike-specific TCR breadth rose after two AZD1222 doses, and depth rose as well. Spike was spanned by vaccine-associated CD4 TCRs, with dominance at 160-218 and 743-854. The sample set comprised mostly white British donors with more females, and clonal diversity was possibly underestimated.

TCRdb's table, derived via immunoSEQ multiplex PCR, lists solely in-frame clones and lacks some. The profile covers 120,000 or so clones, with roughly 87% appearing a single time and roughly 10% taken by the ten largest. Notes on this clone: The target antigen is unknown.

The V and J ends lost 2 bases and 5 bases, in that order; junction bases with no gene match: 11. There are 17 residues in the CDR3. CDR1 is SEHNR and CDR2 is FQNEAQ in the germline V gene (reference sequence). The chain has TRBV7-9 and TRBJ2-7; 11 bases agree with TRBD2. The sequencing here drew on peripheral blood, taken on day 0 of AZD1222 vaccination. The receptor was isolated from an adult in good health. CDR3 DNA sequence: TGTGCCAGCAGCTTATACCTAGCGGGAGGCCCCTCGGACGAGCAGTACTTC. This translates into CASSLYLAGGPSDEQYF.